This TCR beta chain was recovered during a study of T cells in Graves' hyperthyroidism and ophthalmopathy. In this sample, this clonotype turned up many times. As yet, its antigen is unknown. From RNA transcripts, TCR beta CDR3 regions were amplified. The HTBI set primed first-round TCR CDR3 RT-PCR. From the multiplex PCR reads, TCRdb called clonotypes with MiXCR, one entry per CDR3 protein. The table includes 300,000 to 450,000 distinct CDR3 sequences, roughly 13% detected once. There are 13 residues in the CDR3. Germline V gene lookup returns CDR1 MNHEY and CDR2 SVGAGI. Deletions cut 2 bases from V and 3 bases from J, with 8 bases between. Study results and caveats: Ophthalmopathy was separated from stable hyperthyroidism by a 13 V-J model. Before onset, ophthalmopathy was predicted by the model a median around 6.2 months earlier.

This receptor was identified in a man aged 25 to 40 with Graves' hyperthyroidism that later progressed to Graves' ophthalmopathy. The sequenced sample was blood. The rearrangement joins TRBV6-5 to TRBJ2-7; TRBD1 or TRBD2 may be the D gene (5 bases each). The CDR3 loop is CASSYGTDYEQYF. The CDR3 region has the DNA TGTGCCAGCAGTTACGGGACCGACTACGAGCAGTACTTC.